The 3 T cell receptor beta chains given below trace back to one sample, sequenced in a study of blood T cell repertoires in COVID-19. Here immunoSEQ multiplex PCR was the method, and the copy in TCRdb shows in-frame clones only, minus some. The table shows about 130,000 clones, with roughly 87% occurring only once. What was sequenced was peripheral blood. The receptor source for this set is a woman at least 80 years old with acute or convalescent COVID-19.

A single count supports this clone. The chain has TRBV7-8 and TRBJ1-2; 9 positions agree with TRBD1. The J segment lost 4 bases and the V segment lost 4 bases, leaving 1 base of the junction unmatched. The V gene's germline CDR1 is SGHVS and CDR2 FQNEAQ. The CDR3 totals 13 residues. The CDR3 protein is CASSSGQGYGYTF. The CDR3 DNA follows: TGTGCCAGCAGCTCGGGACAGGGCTATGGCTACACCTTC.

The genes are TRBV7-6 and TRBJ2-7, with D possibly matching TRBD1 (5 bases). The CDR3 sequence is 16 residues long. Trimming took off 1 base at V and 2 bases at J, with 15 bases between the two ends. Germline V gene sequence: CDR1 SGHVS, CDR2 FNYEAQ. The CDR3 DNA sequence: TGTGCCAGCAGCTTAGTACCCACAGGTATTACCTACGAGCAGTACGTC. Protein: CASSLVPTGITYEQYV.

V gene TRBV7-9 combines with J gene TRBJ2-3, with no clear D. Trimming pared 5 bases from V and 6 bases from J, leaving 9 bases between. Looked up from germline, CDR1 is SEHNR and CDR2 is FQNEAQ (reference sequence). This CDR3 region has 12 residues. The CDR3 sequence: CASSAPEDTQYF. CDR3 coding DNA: TGTGCCAGCAGCGCACCTGAGGATACGCAGTATTTT.